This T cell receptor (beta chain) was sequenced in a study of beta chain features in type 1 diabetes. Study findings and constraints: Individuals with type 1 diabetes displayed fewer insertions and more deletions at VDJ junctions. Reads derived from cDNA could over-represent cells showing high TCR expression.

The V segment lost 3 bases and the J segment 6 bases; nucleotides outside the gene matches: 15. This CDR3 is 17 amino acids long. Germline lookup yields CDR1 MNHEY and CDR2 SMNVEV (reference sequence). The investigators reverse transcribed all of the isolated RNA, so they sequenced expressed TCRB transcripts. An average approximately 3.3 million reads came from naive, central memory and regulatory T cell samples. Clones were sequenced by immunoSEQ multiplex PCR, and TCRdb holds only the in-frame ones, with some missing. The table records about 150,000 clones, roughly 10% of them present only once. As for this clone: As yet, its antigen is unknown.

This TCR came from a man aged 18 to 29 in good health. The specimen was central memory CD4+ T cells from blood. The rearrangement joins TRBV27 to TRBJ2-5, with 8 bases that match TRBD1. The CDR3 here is CASSLGRAAGGMQTQYF. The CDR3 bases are TGTGCCAGCAGTTTGGGTCGGGCGGCAGGGGGCATGCAGACCCAGTACTTC.